The entry below gives a single T cell receptor (beta chain) sequence along with its context. The sample belongs to a study of CD8 T cells in Susac syndrome. The CDR3 totals 17 residues. The V and J ends lost 6 bases and 6 bases respectively, with 27 bases between them. Germline lookup yields CDR1 SGDLS and CDR2 YYNGEE. Random hexamers were used to reverse transcribe about 0.5 to 1 ug of RNA. TCRdb re-called the immunoSEQ multiplex PCR reads with MiXCR, one entry per CDR3 protein. The sample holds around 220,000 distinct CDR3 sequences, roughly 92% seen once. The source material was CD8+ T cells from PBMCs. The sequence was obtained from a human donor with multiple sclerosis. V gene TRBV9 combines with J gene TRBJ1-1; D uncertain. The CDR3 bases are TGTGCCAGCACCTCGCTGAAGGGCGGGCAGTACTTCTCTGAAGCTTTCTTT. Its protein product is CASTSLKGGQYFSEAFF.